These T cell receptor beta chains were read from a single sample in a study of T cell responses to AZD1222 COVID-19 vaccine. TCRdb's table, derived via immunoSEQ multiplex PCR, lists solely in-frame clones and lacks some. The table lists around 160,000 clones, around nine tenths of them singletons. The sequences come from peripheral blood, collected on day 0 of AZD1222 vaccination. The receptors shown here come from an adult in good health. CDR3s include the opening cysteine and the closing phenylalanine or tryptophan. The D gene is left open where the match is weak. Expanded clones are given a class, and other clones once, few, many or no size at all.

TRBV5-8,once,.,TRBJ1-2,CASSLASRTVYGYTF,TGTGCCAGCAGCTTGGCCAGTAGGACAGTCTATGGCTACACCTTC
TRBV5-4,.,TRBD1,TRBJ2-1,CASGTGDWYNEQFF,TGTGCCAGCGGGACAGGGGATTGGTACAATGAGCAGTTCTTC
TRBV15,once,TRBD1,TRBJ2-7,CATSRDGTATYEQYF,TGTGCCACCAGCAGAGATGGGACAGCCACCTACGAGCAGTACTTC
TRBV2,.,.,TRBJ2-1,CASNGDLWTGRGYNEQFF,TGTGCCAGCAATGGGGATCTTTGGACAGGGAGGGGATACAATGAGCAGTTCTTC
TRBV4-3,.,.,TRBJ1-6,CASSQESVARSPLHF,TGCGCCAGCAGCCAAGAGAGTGTGGCACGATCACCCCTCCACTTT
TRBV19,.,.,TRBJ1-2,CASSMVRQAFSYGYTF,TGTGCCAGTAGTATGGTACGACAGGCCTTCTCCTATGGCTACACCTTC
TRBV19,few,.,TRBJ2-2,CASSIGPGYTGELFF,TGTGCCAGTAGTATAGGCCCCGGATACACCGGGGAGCTGTTTTTT
TRBV9,.,.,TRBJ2-2,CASSVGNSGELFF,TGTGCCAGCAGCGTAGGGAATTCCGGGGAGCTGTTTTTT
TRBV6-2/TRBV6-3,.,.,TRBJ2-1,CASSQGYNEQFF,TGTGCCAGCAGTCAAGGGTACAATGAGCAGTTCTTC
TRBV23-1,.,TRBD1,TRBJ2-7,CASSQSRDRDLGEQYF,TGCGCCAGCAGTCAATCCCGGGACAGGGATCTGGGCGAGCAGTACTTC
TRBV7-9,once,.,TRBJ2-6,CASSLVGANVLTF,TGTGCCAGCAGCTTAGTTGGGGCCAACGTCCTGACTTTC
TRBV28,.,.,TRBJ2-2,CASSFSLRVNTGELFF,TGTGCCAGCAGTTTTTCCCTGAGGGTGAACACCGGGGAGCTGTTTTTT
TRBV7-9,.,.,TRBJ2-5,CASRGRRETQYF,TGTGCCAGCAGGGGCAGGAGAGAGACCCAGTACTTC
TRBV5-5,.,.,TRBJ1-1,CASSTDGNTEAFF,TGTGCCAGCAGCACGGACGGAAACACTGAAGCTTTCTTT
TRBV7-2,.,.,TRBJ2-3,CASSSERNTQYF,TGTGCCAGCAGCTCAGAGCGAAATACGCAGTATTTT
TRBV5-1,.,.,TRBJ2-1,CASSLDGEIYNEQFF,TGCGCCAGCAGCTTGGATGGGGAAATCTACAATGAGCAGTTCTTC
TRBV28,once,TRBD2,TRBJ2-5,CASKPSGASGSGETQYF,TGTGCCAGCAAACCATCAGGGGCTAGCGGGAGTGGTGAGACCCAGTACTTC
TRBV5-8,once,.,TRBJ2-3,CASRTGRGVTDTQYF,TGTGCCAGCAGAACAGGAAGGGGCGTCACAGATACGCAGTATTTT
TRBV3-1/TRBV3-2,once,TRBD2,TRBJ2-4,CAGREGQDIQYF,TGTGCCGGGCGGGAGGGCCAGGACATTCAGTACTTC
TRBV7-2,.,.,TRBJ1-6,CASSLEKRGTTLHF,TGTGCCAGCAGCTTAGAAAAAAGAGGGACCACCCTCCACTTT
TRBV27,.,.,TRBJ2-2,CASSPRRSLGPTGELFF,TGTGCCAGCAGTCCCCGGAGATCACTCGGTCCAACCGGGGAGCTGTTTTTT
TRBV9,.,.,TRBJ2-3,CASSASYRADTQYF,TGTGCCAGCAGCGCCTCATACAGGGCAGATACGCAGTATTTT
TRBV6-5,.,TRBD2,TRBJ2-1,CASSYSTRGAEQFF,TGTGCCAGCAGTTACTCGACGCGGGGGGCTGAGCAGTTCTTC
TRBV4-2,.,TRBD1,TRBJ2-3,CASSRRQGRVGDTQYF,TGTGCCAGCAGCCGGAGACAGGGCCGCGTTGGAGATACGCAGTATTTT
TRBV2,.,TRBD1,TRBJ1-4,CASTRDRANNEKLFF,TGTGCCAGCACTCGGGACAGGGCTAACAATGAAAAACTGTTTTTT
TRBV6-5,.,.,TRBJ1-2,CASSYGRDIYGYTF,TGTGCCAGCAGTTACGGTCGGGACATTTATGGCTACACCTTC
TRBV7-9,.,TRBD2,TRBJ2-2,CASSFWRREGTGELFF,TGTGCCAGCAGCTTTTGGCGAAGGGAGGGCACCGGGGAGCTGTTTTTT
TRBV4-1,.,.,TRBJ1-4,CASSQDPGALGNEKLFF,TGCGCCAGCAGCCAAGACCCGGGGGCGCTGGGGAATGAAAAACTGTTTTTT
TRBV19,few,.,TRBJ2-3,CASSPTGTRGDTQYF,TGTGCCAGTAGCCCGACGGGGACCCGAGGTGATACGCAGTATTTT
TRBV18,once,TRBD1,TRBJ1-6,CASSPLTGRASPLHF,TGTGCCAGCTCACCATTGACAGGGAGGGCTTCACCCCTCCACTTT
TRBV4-1,.,TRBD1,TRBJ1-5,CASSPGQHNQPQHF,TGCGCCAGCAGCCCGGGACAGCACAATCAGCCCCAGCATTTT
TRBV27,.,.,TRBJ2-1,CASSSAGEQFF,TGTGCCAGCAGCTCAGCGGGTGAGCAGTTCTTC
TRBV19,.,.,TRBJ2-1,CASIPFDGGEQFF,TGTGCCAGTATCCCTTTCGATGGCGGGGAGCAGTTCTTC
TRBV15,.,TRBD2,TRBJ2-2,CATSRDRASGTSGELFF,TGTGCCACCAGCAGAGATCGGGCTAGCGGGACGTCCGGGGAGCTGTTTTTT
TRBV10-3,.,.,TRBJ1-2,CAISESTRDAAYTF,TGTGCCATCAGTGAGTCGACTCGGGACGCGGCTTACACCTTC
TRBV7-2,.,TRBD1,TRBJ1-6,CASSLGDRVNSPLHF,TGTGCCAGCAGCTTAGGGGACAGGGTCAATTCACCCCTCCACTTT
TRBV6-4,.,.,TRBJ1-5,CATILPRAGQPQHF,TGTGCCACCATACTTCCTAGGGCGGGTCAGCCCCAGCATTTT
TRBV4-3,.,.,TRBJ1-6,CASSQEVSPYNSPLHF,TGCGCCAGCAGCCAAGAAGTCAGCCCCTATAATTCACCCCTCCACTTT
TRBV12-3/TRBV12-4,.,TRBD1,TRBJ1-6,CASSQGGNSPLHF,TGTGCCAGCTCTCAGGGGGGCAATTCACCCCTCCACTTT
TRBV6-5,once,TRBD1,TRBJ1-2,CASQNRGTGRGYTF,TGTGCCAGCCAGAATAGGGGGACAGGTCGCGGCTACACCTTC
TRBV19,.,.,TRBJ1-2,CASRLGREVDGYTF,TGTGCCAGCCGCTTGGGCAGGGAAGTTGACGGCTACACCTTC
TRBV7-2,.,.,TRBJ2-1,CASSLEGTNNEQFF,TGTGCCAGCAGCTTAGAGGGGACAAACAATGAGCAGTTCTTC
TRBV7-9,.,.,TRBJ1-4,CASSHSRRNREKLFF,TGTGCCAGCAGCCATAGTAGGAGGAATCGAGAAAAACTGTTTTTT
TRBV7-2,.,.,TRBJ2-3,CASSPGTSGGGDTQYF,TGTGCCAGCAGCCCAGGAACTAGTGGGGGTGGGGATACGCAGTATTTT
TRBV19,.,.,TRBJ2-5,CASAWDPFDLQETQYF,TGTGCCAGTGCCTGGGACCCTTTCGACCTGCAAGAGACCCAGTACTTC
TRBV12-3/TRBV12-4,once,.,TRBJ1-2,CASSRRGAYGYTF,TGTGCCAGCTCCCGGCGGGGGGCGTATGGCTACACCTTC
TRBV5-1,once,TRBD1,TRBJ2-2,CASSRGQGVDTGELFF,TGCGCCAGCAGCCGGGGACAGGGGGTTGACACCGGGGAGCTGTTTTTT
TRBV9,.,.,TRBJ1-2,CASSVGVGGGYGYTF,TGTGCCAGCAGCGTAGGTGTCGGCGGGGGGTATGGCTACACCTTC
TRBV7-2,.,.,TRBJ2-4,CASSPPEKNIQYF,TGTGCCAGCAGCCCCCCAGAAAAAAACATTCAGTACTTC
TRBV6-1,.,.,TRBJ1-2,CASSDSYGYTF,TGTGCCAGCAGTGACAGTTATGGCTACACCTTC
TRBV19,.,TRBD1,TRBJ1-3,CASSFGQGSGNTIYF,TGTGCCAGTAGTTTCGGACAGGGGTCTGGAAACACCATATATTTT
TRBV24-1,.,TRBD1,TRBJ2-7,CATSNRRGQAAFTGMYEQYF,TGTGCCACCAGTAACCGGCGGGGACAGGCCGCATTTACTGGTATGTACGAGCAGTACTTC
TRBV9,.,.,TRBJ2-7,CASSVGQWEDEQYF,TGTGCCAGCAGCGTAGGACAGTGGGAGGACGAGCAGTACTTC
TRBV15,once,.,TRBJ2-5,CATSREDLIQETQYF,TGTGCCACCAGCAGAGAGGACCTAATCCAAGAGACCCAGTACTTC
TRBV19,.,.,TRBJ2-1,CATLSGFYNEQFF,TGTGCCACCCTTTCCGGATTCTACAATGAGCAGTTCTTC